Below are 12 T cell receptor beta chains sequenced from a single sample in a study of control samples from healthy donors and cancer patients. Measured with immunoSEQ multiplex PCR; TCRdb has only the in-frame clones, and not every one. The profile shows 400,000 to 500,000 clones, about nine tenths of them singletons. Sequenced input: PBMCs. These receptors originate from a man in his forties with head and neck cancer.

V and J are TRBV24-1 and TRBJ2-3, with 7 bases fitting TRBD2. Germline V gene sequence: CDR1 KGHDR, CDR2 SFDVKD. The J segment lost 2 bases and the V segment lost 9 bases, leaving 7 bases of the junction unmatched. This CDR3 contains 14 residues. The CDR3 reads CATRGREATDTQYF. The CDR3 DNA sequence: TGTGCCACCCGCGGCCGGGAGGCCACAGATACGCAGTATTTT.

This clone was seen only a few times. The J gene is TRBJ1-1, the V gene TRBV13; the D gene is possibly TRBD1 (6 bases). Trimming pared 6 bases from V and 4 bases from J, leaving 21 bases between. CDR1 is PRHDT and CDR2 is FYEKMQ in the germline V gene (reference sequence). There are 16 residues in the CDR3. The CDR3 sequence: CASSTNYRDGGTEAFF. The CDR3 DNA reads TGTGCCAGCAGTACAAATTACAGGGACGGGGGCACTGAAGCTTTCTTT.

V gene TRBV9 combines with J gene TRBJ1-2; D perhaps matches TRBD1 (5 bases). This CDR3 is built from 15 residues. Trimming pared 4 bases from V and 0 bases from J, leaving 13 bases between. Germline V gene lookup returns CDR1 SGDLS and CDR2 YYNGEE. The CDR3 nucleotides read TGTGCCAGCAGCTCGCGACAGACTCCTAACTATGGCTACACCTTC. Protein: CASSSRQTPNYGYTF.

The genes are TRBV12-5 and TRBJ2-2; weak D call: TRBD1 (5 bases). The ends were cut back, 4 bases at V and 1 base at J, with 7 bases in the middle. Germline V gives CDR1 LGHNT, CDR2 FRNRAP. The CDR3 is 14 amino acids. DNA of the CDR3: TGTGCTAGTGGTTCAGGGCAGAACACCGGGGAGCTGTTTTTT. Protein sequence: CASGSGQNTGELFF.

The chain carries TRBV9 and TRBJ2-2; 9 bases are shared with TRBD2. Germline V CDR1 and CDR2: SGDLS, YYNGEE. V gave up 0 bases and J gave up 7 bases; unmatched junction bases: 16. The CDR3 contains 19 residues. CDR3 sequence: CASSVEERPGLALVGELFF. Here the CDR3 DNA reads TGTGCCAGCAGCGTAGAGGAAAGACCGGGACTAGCCTTGGTCGGGGAGCTGTTTTTT.

The J gene is TRBJ2-5, the V gene TRBV19; D possibly uses TRBD1 or TRBD2 (7 bases each). The CDR3 consists of 16 residues. The germline V gene has CDR1 LNHDA and CDR2 SQIVND (reference sequence). With 4 bases removed from V and 4 bases from J, the gap between germline ends came to 19 bases. The CDR3 here is CASSKWPGGALETQYF. The CDR3 nucleotides are TGTGCCAGTAGTAAATGGCCAGGGGGGGCTTTAGAGACCCAGTACTTC.

This chain connects TRBV4-1 to TRBJ2-1, with D possibly being TRBD2 (5 bases). CDR3 length: 15 residues. CDR1 is MGHRA and CDR2 is YSYEKL in the germline V gene. V was cut by 5 bases and J by 7 bases, with 18 bases left in between. The CDR3 spells CASSSSEVAWNEQFF. CDR3 sequence (DNA): TGCGCCAGCAGCTCATCCGAGGTAGCGTGGAATGAGCAGTTCTTC.

The genes are TRBV28 and TRBJ1-1; no firm D call. Looked up from germline, CDR1 is MDHEN and CDR2 is SYDVKM. Between the trimmed V and J ends, which lost 1 base and 0 bases, there was a span of 3 bases. This CDR3 contains 13 residues. CDR3: CASSLSVNTEAFF. The CDR3 region has the DNA TGTGCCAGCAGTTTATCAGTGAACACTGAAGCTTTCTTT.

The chain couples TRBV19 to TRBJ2-3, with a weak D call TRBD2 (6 bases). The germline V gene encodes CDR1 LNHDA and CDR2 SQIVND (reference sequence). The length of the CDR3 is 15 residues. With 6 bases removed from V and 1 base from J, the gap between germline ends came to 14 bases. Here the CDR3 reads CASSWTWGGTDTQYF. For the CDR3, the DNA is TGTGCCAGTAGCTGGACTTGGGGGGGCACAGATACGCAGTATTTT.

The chain uses TRBV7-9 and TRBJ1-5, with 8 nucleotides matching TRBD1. Germline CDR1 reads SEHNR; CDR2 reads FQNEAQ (reference sequence). V gave up 4 bases and J gave up 2 bases; unmatched junction bases: 7. The CDR3 sequence is 16 residues long. This CDR3 is CASSSGDRMGNQPQHF. The CDR3 nucleotides are TGTGCCAGCAGCTCTGGGGACAGGATGGGCAATCAGCCCCAGCATTTT.

The rearrangement links TRBV5-1 to TRBJ2-7, with 7 positions matching TRBD2. Per the germline V gene, CDR1 is SGHRS and CDR2 is YFSETQ. J gave up 3 bases and V 2 bases, and 5 bases lay outside the gene matches. The CDR3 has 14 residues. The CDR3 protein is CASSFGPGGYEQYF. The CDR3 DNA sequence: TGCGCCAGCAGCTTCGGCCCGGGGGGCTACGAGCAGTACTTC.

The CDR3 loop reads CASSLSAGNTIYF. CDR3 nucleotides: TGCGCCAGCAGCTTGTCAGCTGGAAACACCATATATTTT. The rearrangement links TRBV5-1 to TRBJ1-3; D is uncertain. The CDR3 contains 13 residues. Trimming took off 1 base at V and 2 bases at J, with 4 bases between the two ends. The germline V gene encodes CDR1 SGHRS and CDR2 YFSETQ. Drawing the rest from reference TRBV5-1 and TRBJ1-3, the complete variable domain is KAGVTQTPRYLIKTRGQQVTLSCSPISGHRSVSWYQQTPGQGLQFLFEYFSETQRNKGNFPGRFSGRQFSNSRSEMNVSTLELGDSALYLCASSLSAGNTIYFGEGSWLTVV.